Following are 23 T cell receptor beta chains from one sample sequenced in a study of T cells in Graves' hyperthyroidism and ophthalmopathy. The CDR3 regions of TCR beta were amplified from RNA transcripts. The primer set for the first-round RT-PCR of the TCR CDR3 was HTBI. TCRdb itself ran the multiplex PCR reads through MiXCR, one entry per CDR3 protein. Here the sample spans 450,000 to 650,000 distinct CDR3 sequences, roughly 15% being singletons. The sequenced sample consisted of blood. All receptors derive from a woman younger than 35 with Graves' ophthalmopathy.

In regard to this clonotype: It is likely a read error, because the conserved phenylalanine at the end of the CDR3 is missing. The chain is built from TRBV7-9 and TRBJ2-5; D is ambiguous. The CDR3 sequence is 11 residues long. Germline V gives CDR1 SEHNR, CDR2 FQNEAQ (reference sequence). The V gene lost 5 bases and the J gene lost 4 bases, with 5 bases spanning the gap. The CDR3 is CASSIGETQYL. CDR3 in DNA: TGTGCCAGCAGCATAGGAGAGACCCAGTACCTC.

This clonotype was counted at least ten times. The genes are TRBV13 and TRBJ2-3; weak D call: TRBD1 (5 bases). The germline V gene encodes CDR1 PRHDT and CDR2 FYEKMQ (reference sequence). Trimming removed 3 bases from V and 5 bases from J, with 15 bases in between. The CDR3 runs to 15 residues. CDR3 loop: CASSFYRNLRDTQYF. CDR3 nucleotides: TGTGCCAGCAGCTTCTACAGGAACCTTCGAGATACGCAGTATTTT.

This clonotype was counted once. A much larger clone lies one base from this, so it may be a read error. The chain has TRBV10-1 and TRBJ2-3; no firm D call. This CDR3 has 14 residues. Per the germline V gene, CDR1 is WNHNN and CDR2 is SYGVQD (reference sequence). DNA for the CDR3: TGCGCCAGCAGTGAAAACCGAGGCCCAGATGCGCAGTATTTT. Protein: CASSENRGPDAQYF.

V usage is TRBV5-1 and J usage is TRBJ2-5; 9 nucleotides line up with TRBD2. Trimming at V came to 7 bases and at J to 5 bases, leaving 12 bases not matched to a gene. Germline V gives CDR1 SGHRS, CDR2 YFSETQ. The CDR3 runs to 15 residues. The CDR3 region has the DNA TGCGCCAGCGCTAAATTAGCGGGAGTAGGGGAGACCCAGTACTTC. Residues: CASAKLAGVGETQYF.

In nucleotides, the CDR3 is TGTGCCAGCAGCGAGGGCAGGGGGGCCAACACCATATATTTT. This translates into CASSEGRGANTIYF. The chain is built from TRBV2 and TRBJ1-3, with TRBD1 matching 7 bases. The CDR3 is made up of 14 amino acids. Germline V gene data show CDR1 as SNHLY and CDR2 as FYNNEI. Trimming removed 6 bases from V and 7 bases from J; junction bases left unmatched: 9.

The table lists this clonotype with many counts. The chain joins TRBV7-9 to TRBJ2-5; TRBD1 might be the D (5 bases). Per germline, CDR1 SEHNR and CDR2 FQNEAQ (reference sequence). The CDR3 has 14 residues. The V and J ends lost 1 base and 6 bases respectively, with 12 bases between them. The CDR3, as DNA: TGTGCCAGCAGCTTAGATCCAGGGATAAAGACCCAGTACTTC. Translation gives CASSLDPGIKTQYF.

In its sample, this clonotype was seen a few times. The chain is built from TRBV3-1 and TRBJ2-6, with D perhaps TRBD1 (5 bases). Deletions cut 4 bases from V and 3 bases from J, with 10 bases between. This CDR3 has 15 residues. The germline gives CDR1 LGHDT, CDR2 YNNKEL (reference sequence). The CDR3 nucleotides read TGTGCCAGCAGCCCCCAGGGTTTTGGGGCCAACGTCCTGACTTTC. Encoded protein: CASSPQGFGANVLTF.

This clonotype came up many times. The chain couples TRBV6-1 to TRBJ2-7; D call uncertain. This CDR3 spans 13 amino acids. The V gene lost 5 bases and the J gene lost 5 bases, with 13 bases spanning the gap. CDR1 and CDR2 from the germline V gene are MNHNS and SASEGT. This chain's CDR3 is CASSSVLWDEQYF. CDR3 sequence (DNA): TGTGCCAGCAGTTCGGTCCTGTGGGACGAGCAGTACTTC.

This clonotype was counted many times. The chain recombines TRBV13 with TRBJ1-1, with no clear D. The germline V and J ends were trimmed by 4 bases and 6 bases, with 12 bases remaining between them. The CDR3 runs to 13 residues. Per germline, CDR1 PRHDT and CDR2 FYEKMQ (reference sequence). Written as DNA, the CDR3 is TGTGCCAGCAGCTCGTTTGAAGTTCCTGAAGCTTTCTTT. This codes for CASSSFEVPEAFF.

This clonotype was detected ten times or more. V usage is TRBV3-1 and J usage is TRBJ2-7; 8 bases are a match to TRBD2. Per germline, CDR1 LGHDT and CDR2 YNNKEL (reference sequence). The CDR3 has 15 residues. The trim removed 1 base at V and 2 bases at J, leaving 4 bases unmatched. The CDR3 is CASSQVAGGAYEQYF. The CDR3 DNA reads TGTGCCAGCAGCCAAGTTGCGGGGGGTGCCTACGAGCAGTACTTC.

The CDR3 nucleotides read TGTGCCAGCAGCCCCCTCGGGGGTGGCACAGATACGCAGTATTTT. Amino acid sequence: CASSPLGGGTDTQYF. V gene TRBV7-3 combines with J gene TRBJ2-3, with D perhaps TRBD2 (6 bases). CDR1 and CDR2 from the germline V gene are SGHTA and FQGTGA. Trimming took 5 bases from V and 1 from J, leaving 13 bases between them. The CDR3 is made up of 15 amino acids.

A few counts support this clonotype. The CDR3 region is CASSLTFLLNTGELFF. The DNA of the CDR3 is TGTGCCAGCAGTTTAACTTTCCTCTTGAACACCGGGGAGCTGTTTTTT. This sequence joins TRBV12-3 or TRBV12-4 and TRBJ2-2; no firm D call. Trimming left V 2 bases short and J 1 base short, with 11 bases between. The CDR3 contains 16 residues.

This chain links TRBV6-5 with TRBJ1-3; no definite D call. Germline loops: CDR1 MNHEY, CDR2 SVGAGI. Trimming stripped 2 bases from V and 4 bases from J, with 12 bases between. The CDR3 sequence is 15 residues long. CDR3 coding DNA: TGTGCCAGCAGTTACCCCCGGAGGCGCGGAAACACCATATATTTT. Its protein product is CASSYPRRRGNTIYF.

This clonotype occurred many times. The chain carries TRBV28 and TRBJ1-5; D not certain. Trimming shortened V by 4 bases and J by 4 bases, and 8 bases separated the two germline ends. Germline CDR1 reads MDHEN; CDR2 reads SYDVKM. CDR3 length equals 13 residues. The CDR3 here is CASSWLWNQPQHF. The CDR3 DNA sequence: TGTGCCAGCAGTTGGTTGTGGAATCAGCCCCAGCATTTT.

This clonotype came up a few times. The genes are TRBV5-1 and TRBJ1-1; a possible D gene is TRBD1 (5 bases). This CDR3 has 14 residues. The V gene's germline CDR1 is SGHRS and CDR2 YFSETQ. V lost 4 bases to trimming and J lost 5 bases, with 15 bases between them. The CDR3: CASSQKGRPTEAFF. The CDR3 DNA reads TGCGCCAGCAGCCAAAAGGGACGCCCGACTGAAGCTTTCTTT.

This clonotype was found many times. This chain links TRBV11-1 with TRBJ1-1, with D hard to call. Germline values: CDR1 SGHAT, CDR2 FQDESV (reference sequence). The CDR3 is made up of 16 amino acids. Trimming removed 0 bases from V and 0 bases from J, with 11 bases in between. The CDR3: CASSLAAGPLNTEAFF. The CDR3 coding sequence is TGTGCCAGCAGCTTAGCGGCGGGCCCCCTGAACACTGAAGCTTTCTTT. The full variable domain, completed using reference TRBV11-1 and TRBJ1-1, is EAEVAQSPRYKITEKSQAVAFWCDPISGHATLYWYRQILGQGPELLVQFQDESVVDDSQLPKDRFSAERLKGVDSTLKIQPAELGDSAMYLCASSLAAGPLNTEAFFGQGTRLTVV.

This clonotype appeared many times. The rearrangement links TRBV28 to TRBJ1-5, with 8 positions matching TRBD1. Trimming cost V 2 bases and J 4 bases; bases outside gene matches: 13. The CDR3 loop spans 18 amino acids. Germline V gene lookup returns CDR1 MDHEN and CDR2 SYDVKM. DNA for the CDR3: TGTGCCAGCAGTTTAAGGGGTTTGGCTGGACAGGGTAATCAGCCCCAGCATTTT. This translates into CASSLRGLAGQGNQPQHF.

This clonotype has ten or more counts. V usage is TRBV5-1 and J usage is TRBJ2-7; 8 bases map to TRBD1. The CDR3 covers 16 residues. V dropped 0 bases and J dropped 0; count of bases not matched to a gene: 5. Germline CDR1 SGHRS, CDR2 YFSETQ. CDR3 residues: CASSLVGGQASYEQYF. CDR3 DNA: TGCGCCAGCAGCTTGGTTGGGGGACAGGCCTCCTACGAGCAGTACTTC.

V usage is TRBV5-1 and J usage is TRBJ1-2; D remains unclear. This CDR3 is built from 16 residues. The germline CDR1 and CDR2 sequences are SGHRS and YFSETQ. V lost 6 bases to trimming and J lost 0 bases, with 18 bases between them. CDR3 nucleotide sequence: TGCGCCAGCATTCCCAGAAACATAAAGTCTAACTATGGCTACACCTTC. It is translated as CASIPRNIKSNYGYTF.

The chain has TRBV9 and TRBJ2-3, with TRBD1 matching 8 bases. The CDR3 loop spans 14 amino acids. Germline CDR1 reads SGDLS; CDR2 reads YYNGEE. The V gene end was trimmed by 3 bases and the J gene end by 6 bases; junction bases not matched to a gene: 6. The CDR3 coding sequence is TGTGCCAGCAGCGGCTCCTACAGGGGGGATACGCAGTATTTT. Amino acid sequence: CASSGSYRGDTQYF.

This clonotype was recorded many times. The V gene is TRBV10-3, the J gene TRBJ2-1, with 8 bases matching TRBD1. The germline CDR1 and CDR2 sequences are ENHRY and SYGVKD. The CDR3 totals 14 residues. V gave up 6 bases and J gave up 10 bases; unmatched junction bases: 11. CDR3 DNA: TGTGCCATCAGAGGGACAGGACTCGCGGGGGAGCAGTTCTTC. It codes for CAIRGTGLAGEQFF.

The J gene is TRBJ1-1, the V gene TRBV4-1; D is perhaps TRBD1 (5 bases). This CDR3 is 18 amino acids long. Looked up from germline, CDR1 is MGHRA and CDR2 is YSYEKL. Trimming cost V 2 bases and J 4 bases, with 23 bases left between them. The CDR3 DNA reads TGCGCCAGCAGCCAAAGTCCGCTCATTCGGGGGTGGGTCACTGAAGCTTTCTTT. This codes for CASSQSPLIRGWVTEAFF.

V and J are TRBV20-1 and TRBJ1-6; D not certain. The CDR3 is 18 residues long. The germline V and J ends were trimmed by 0 bases and 2 bases, with 17 bases remaining between them. Germline-derived CDR1 and CDR2 are DFQATT and SNEGSKA (reference sequence). CDR3 amino acids: CSARDLSARATYNSPLHF. The CDR3 nucleotides read TGCAGTGCTAGAGATCTCTCGGCAAGAGCCACCTATAATTCACCCCTCCACTTT.